This TCR beta chain was captured in a study of vaccination effects on CD4 cells after COVID-19. Whole-study context: ViraFEST expansion of antigen-specific CD4+ T cells with viral peptide pools preceded sequencing. General study results and limits: Substantial clonal contraction characterized both infection- and vaccine-induced clones late after vaccination. Only 1 of 255 vaccine-induced clones from healthy vaccinees cross-reacted with common cold coronaviruses.

About this clone itself: No antigen is known for it.

The assay was immunoSEQ multiplex PCR, and TCRdb's table has in-frame clones only and misses some. The sample yields about 48,000 clones, 65% to 80% seen once. When less than 13 days of culture had elapsed, CD4+ T cells were isolated. This CDR3 has 13 residues. The ends were cut back, 4 bases at V and 4 bases at J, with 8 bases in the middle. The V gene's germline CDR1 is SNHLY and CDR2 FYNNEI. J is TRBJ1-5 and V is TRBV2; D is possibly TRBD1 (6 bases). Material: CD4+ T cells from PBMCs cultured without peptide, obtained before COVID-19 vaccination. The TCR originated in a human donor who received a COVID-19 vaccine. The CDR3 reads CASSGRGNQPQHF. CDR3 nucleotides: TGTGCCAGCAGTGGTAGGGGGAATCAGCCCCAGCATTTT.